The text below deals with one T cell receptor (beta chain). Its target is not known. This specimen comes from a study of tumor-infiltrating lymphocytes in primary liver carcinoma. Germline-derived CDR1 and CDR2 are SGHAT and FQDESV (reference sequence). V lost 10 bases and J 0 bases, leaving 23 bases between the germline ends. CDR3 length: 17 amino acids. Germline DNA was extracted too, while blood RNA derived from unsorted whole blood. Patients showed chronic HBV infection and an absence of prior treatment. The researchers drew 4 to 4.5 milliliters of peripheral blood before surgery. Study observations and caveats: Tumors significantly exceeded blood in top-250-clone fraction (p = 0.039). Tumor region pairs showed greater overlap than either tumor-adjacent or tumor-blood pairs did.

Synthesis of TCR beta cDNA was carried out from 450 to 650 ng total RNA with a constant-region primer. ARM-PCR, slightly modified, supplied the TCR beta libraries through three nested multiplex PCR rounds. A C-beta reverse primer and TRBV1-TRBV30 forward primers served in each of the first two PCR rounds, at around 10 cycles apiece. MiXCR, run by TCRdb on the multiplex PCR reads, gives a single entry per CDR3 protein. The sample includes some 320,000 distinct CDR3 sequences, 65% seen only once; the top ten take approximately 9%. V gene TRBV11-1 combines with J gene TRBJ2-3, with D maybe TRBD2 (6 bases). The sequencing sample was made of peripheral blood. The source of this sequence is a man aged 35 to 55 with primary liver carcinoma and hepatitis B virus infection. The CDR3 sequence is CATNLRWASASTDTQYF. DNA of the CDR3: TGTGCCACCAACTTAAGATGGGCTAGCGCTAGCACAGATACGCAGTATTTT.